The subject of this entry is one T cell receptor beta chain. Its antigen remains unidentified. The data stem from a study of radiotherapy plus CTLA-4 blockade in lung cancer. Across the whole study: Objective responses occurred in 18% of patients; around 30% had disease control.

Using immunoSEQ multiplex PCR, the repertoire was profiled, and TCRdb retains in-frame clones only, with some absent. The table records roughly 90,000 clones, 60% to 85% of them present only once. Study-wide findings and caveats: The study found tumor-derived TCR clones expanded in blood after radiotherapy plus ipilimumab. Interferon-beta and early blood T cell clone dynamics reportedly predicted response best.

CDR1 and CDR2 (germline): SGHKS, YYEKEE (reference sequence). The CDR3 spans 15 residues. V trimming: 5 bases; J trimming: 7 bases; junction bases outside the gene matches: 6. Chemo-refractory metastatic non-small-cell lung cancer patients underwent focal radiation alongside CTLA-4 blockade with ipilimumab. The chain links TRBV5-5 to TRBJ2-1; TRBD2 matches at 13 bases. The clonotype originates from a human donor with non-small cell lung cancer who had a partial response to radiotherapy plus ipilimumab. Some clones in this sample may be carry-over from other donors' samples. The sequencing here drew on peripheral blood, taken from a patient treated with radiotherapy plus ipilimumab. Here the CDR3 reads CASRPGLAGVNEQFF. The DNA for the CDR3 is TGTGCCAGCAGACCCGGACTAGCGGGAGTGAATGAGCAGTTCTTC. The whole variable domain, remainder taken from reference TRBV5-5 and TRBJ2-1, is DAGVTQSPTHLIKTRGQQVTLRCSPISGHKSVSWYQQVLGQGPQFIFQYYEKEERGRGNFPDRFSARQFPNYSSELNVNALLLGDSALYLCASRPGLAGVNEQFFGPGTRLTVL.